This T cell receptor (beta chain) was retrieved from a study of shared clonotypes between healthy human individuals. Sorted-subset replicate PCRs used around 0.2 ug DNA, 25,000 to 30,000 T cell genomes. Produced via immunoSEQ multiplex PCR; TCRdb's table is partial and in-frame only. The sample contains over 950,000 clones, roughly 80% of which appear only once. From germline, CDR1 is LNHDA and CDR2 SQIVND (reference sequence). V trimming: 0 bases; J trimming: 4 bases; junction bases outside the gene matches: 5. The CDR3 is made up of 16 amino acids. The sample consisted of memory CD4+ T cells from PBMCs. Noted subset: CD45RA-negative fraction. The V and J genes are TRBV19 and TRBJ2-1, with 8 bases matching TRBD2. The source is a man between 18 and 35 years old in good health. Some clones in this sample may be carry-over from other donors' samples. This chain's CDR3 is CASSIDLAGAYNEQFF. The CDR3 DNA sequence: TGTGCCAGTAGTATAGATCTAGCGGGTGCGTACAATGAGCAGTTCTTC.